This TCR beta chain was sequenced during a study of blood T cell repertoires in COVID-19. Sequencing used immunoSEQ multiplex PCR; TCRdb keeps in-frame clones, though not all of them. In the table there are around 170,000 clones, under 80% of which are singletons. The ends lost 2 bases at V and 4 bases at J; junction bases unmatched: 0. The CDR3 spans 14 residues. Germline lookup yields CDR1 SGHTA and CDR2 FQGTGA. The material sequenced was peripheral blood. The chain links TRBV7-3 to TRBJ2-2; TRBD1 agrees at 8 bases. This receptor was taken from a woman of 80 years or more with acute or convalescent COVID-19. The CDR3, as DNA: TGTGCCAGCAGCTTACAGGGGGCCACCGGGGAGCTGTTTTTT. Protein product: CASSLQGATGELFF. Based on the CDR3 plus reference TRBV7-3 and TRBJ2-2, the full variable domain is GAGVSQTPSNKVTEKGKYVELRCDPISGHTALYWYRQSLGQGPEFLIYFQGTGAADDSGLPNDRFFAVRPEGSVSTLKIQRTERGDSAVYLCASSLQGATGELFFGEGSRLTVL.